The TCR beta chain under discussion was sequenced for a study of Graves' ophthalmopathy and Graves' hyperthyroidism. Whole-study findings and limits: Prediction of ophthalmopathy progression reached around 71% sensitivity and around 76% specificity. Most thyroid clonotypes expanded beyond 0.001 frequency were also found in blood.

Amplified TCR beta CDR3 regions were obtained using RNA transcripts as template. HTBI-primed first-round RT-PCR preceded second-round multiplex PCR. MiXCR, run by TCRdb on the multiplex PCR reads, gives a single entry per CDR3 protein. The top ten hold around 10% of the sample, which has around 1.1 million distinct CDR3 sequences, about 38% seen once. Additional autoimmune diseases, uncontrolled infections, pregnancy or lactation disqualified patients. The authors diagnosed from clinical symptoms, serum thyroxine, TRAb, thyroid ultrasound and orbital computed tomography. Turning to this clonotype: What it binds is not known.

The sequencing sample was made of peripheral blood or thyroid tissue (not recorded which). The sequence came from an adult man with Graves' hyperthyroidism.

Written as DNA, the CDR3 is TGTGCCACCAGCGGGGACAGGGTTAATTCACCCCTCCACTTT. Translated: CATSGDRVNSPLHF. This chain connects TRBV15 to TRBJ1-6; 9 nucleotides line up with TRBD1. CDR1 LNHNV and CDR2 YYDKDF come from the germline V gene (reference sequence). The CDR3 is 14 amino acids. With V trimmed by 5 bases and J by 6 bases, 2 bases remained unmatched.